Shown below are 15 T cell receptor beta chains from a single sample sequenced in a study of cytomegalovirus exposure and HLA in healthy donors. The PCR had 60 Vbeta and 13 Jbeta primers. The method was immunoSEQ multiplex PCR; TCRdb's version includes in-frame clones alone and lacks a portion of them. The sample contains under 200,000 clones, 80% of which appear only once. Input material: PBMCs. The receptors here all came from a male donor in good health and CMV-seropositive.

The V and J genes are TRBV5-1 and TRBJ2-1; D remains unclear. Between the trimmed V and J ends, which lost 0 bases and 8 bases, there was a span of 6 bases. There are 12 residues in the CDR3. Looked up from germline, CDR1 is SGHRS and CDR2 is YFSETQ. Here the CDR3 DNA reads TGCGCCAGCAGCTTGGACGGGTATGAGCAGTTCTTC. It translates to CASSLDGYEQFF.

There are a few counts of this clone. The chain couples TRBV30 to TRBJ2-1; a weak D match, TRBD1 (6 bases). This CDR3 spans 15 amino acids. The V end was cut by 4 bases, the J end by 0 bases, with 13 bases between. From germline, CDR1 is GTSNPN and CDR2 SVGIG (reference sequence). CDR3 nucleotide sequence: TGTGCCTGGAAGAAACTAGGGGGCTCCTACAATGAGCAGTTCTTC. It yields the protein CAWKKLGGSYNEQFF.

The chain combines TRBV14 with TRBJ1-4; 9 nucleotides match TRBD1. V shed 4 bases and J 8 bases; nucleotides not matched to a gene: 8. This CDR3 spans 15 amino acids. Germline CDR1 is SGHDN and CDR2 is FVKESK. DNA for the CDR3: TGTGCCAGCAGCCGAGAGCTGGGGACAGGGGAAAAACTGTTTTTT. Translated, it gives CASSRELGTGEKLFF.

A single count supports this clone. CDR3 sequence: CASSVTLGGHEQYF. The CDR3 bases are TGTGCCAGCAGCGTAACACTAGGGGGTCACGAGCAGTACTTC. J is TRBJ2-7 and V is TRBV9; D possibly corresponds to TRBD1 (6 bases). Germline CDR1 and CDR2: SGDLS and YYNGEE. V was cut by 1 base and J by 5 bases, with 13 bases left in between. The CDR3 extends over 14 amino acids.

The count of this clone is one. V and J are TRBV19 and TRBJ1-1, with D hard to call. The germline CDR1 and CDR2 sequences are LNHDA and SQIVND (reference sequence). The CDR3 spans 12 residues. The V and J ends lost 4 bases and 5 bases respectively, with 8 bases between them. CDR3 in DNA: TGTGCCAGTAGTACCAGGTATACTGAAGCTTTCTTT. This encodes CASSTRYTEAFF.

V and J are TRBV19 and TRBJ1-1, with D perhaps matching TRBD1 (5 bases). The CDR3 has 14 residues. Trimming removed 2 bases from V and 0 bases from J, with 7 bases in between. CDR1 is LNHDA, CDR2 SQIVND, per germline (reference sequence). The CDR3 protein is CASSIQGMNTEAFF. CDR3 nucleotide sequence: TGTGCCAGTAGTATACAGGGCATGAACACTGAAGCTTTCTTT.

This clone was recorded once. This chain connects TRBV29-1 to TRBJ2-7, with D perhaps TRBD1 (6 bases). The CDR3 consists of 14 residues. Germline V gene data show CDR1 as SQVTM and CDR2 as ANQGSEA. Trimming removed 7 bases at V and 3 bases at J, with 19 bases between. The CDR3: CSAEGHSTHYEQYF. In DNA form, the CDR3 reads TGCAGCGCCGAGGGACACTCTACCCACTACGAGCAGTACTTC.

The chain combines TRBV7-3 with TRBJ2-2; 9 bases match TRBD1. V was pared by 5 bases and J by 7 bases, with 5 bases of the junction left unmatched. The CDR3 sequence is 14 residues long. The germline V gene has CDR1 SGHTA and CDR2 FQGTGA. The CDR3 spells CASSTGQGHGELFF. CDR3 DNA sequence: TGTGCCAGCAGCACGGGACAGGGACACGGGGAGCTGTTTTTT. Full variable domain (missing parts from reference TRBV7-3 and TRBJ2-2): GAGVSQTPSNKVTEKGKYVELRCDPISGHTALYWYRQSLGQGPEFLIYFQGTGAADDSGLPNDRFFAVRPEGSVSTLKIQRTERGDSAVYLCASSTGQGHGELFFGEGSRLTVL.

The chain employs TRBV6-6 and TRBJ1-1; the D is unclear. Trimming took off 7 bases at V and 5 bases at J, with 17 bases between the two ends. The germline CDR1 and CDR2 sequences are MNHNY and SVGAGI (reference sequence). CDR3 length: 14 amino acids. CDR3 region: CASTSHLRQTEAFF. The CDR3 bases are TGTGCCAGCACCTCCCACCTGCGGCAGACTGAAGCTTTCTTT.

The chain joins TRBV27 to TRBJ2-7; the match to TRBD1 covers 9 bases. CDR1 and CDR2 (germline): MNHEY, SMNVEV (reference sequence). This CDR3 is built from 15 residues. The ends lost 2 bases at V and 4 bases at J; junction bases unmatched: 6. DNA of the CDR3: TGTGCCAGCAGTTTAGAGGGACAGGGATTTTACGAGCAGTACTTC. Residues: CASSLEGQGFYEQYF.

The V call is TRBV6-4, the J call TRBJ2-1, with 11 bases lining up with TRBD2. The CDR3 totals 17 residues. V was clipped by 0 bases and J by 9 bases; unmatched bases: 10. Germline CDR1 reads MRHNA; CDR2 reads SNTAGT. The chain's CDR3 is CASSDSASGRLGGEQFF. The DNA for the CDR3 is TGTGCCAGCAGTGACTCCGCTAGCGGGAGGCTAGGGGGTGAGCAGTTCTTC.

This chain connects TRBV5-1 to TRBJ2-7; 10 bases agree with TRBD2. The CDR3 is 16 amino acids. The junction had 3 bases not matched to a gene; V was cut back by 0 bases and J by 0 bases. From germline, CDR1 is SGHRS and CDR2 YFSETQ. Written as DNA, the CDR3 is TGCGCCAGCAGCTTGGAGGCTAGCGGGAGCTCCTACGAGCAGTACTTC. It encodes CASSLEASGSSYEQYF. The full variable domain, with the rest looked up from reference TRBV5-1 and TRBJ2-7, is KAGVTQTPRYLIKTRGQQVTLSCSPISGHRSVSWYQQTPGQGLQFLFEYFSETQRNKGNFPGRFSGRQFSNSRSEMNVSTLELGDSALYLCASSLEASGSSYEQYFGPGTRLTVT.

J is TRBJ2-7 and V is TRBV18; 10 nucleotides agree with TRBD1. The CDR3 is made up of 15 amino acids. With 2 bases clipped from V and 7 bases from J, the junction kept 8 bases outside the gene matches. Germline V lookup: CDR1 KGHSH, CDR2 LQKENI. The CDR3 protein is CASSPDRQGAWEQYF. The DNA for the CDR3 is TGTGCCAGCTCACCAGACCGACAGGGGGCTTGGGAGCAGTACTTC.

This clone was detected only a few times. CDR3 DNA: TGCGCCAGCCCCCCTAGGGGGCCAGGCAGCACAGATACGCAGTATTTT. Protein product: CASPPRGPGSTDTQYF. The genes are TRBV5-1 and TRBJ2-3; 7 bases line up with TRBD1. The CDR3 sequence is 16 residues long. Per the germline V gene, CDR1 is SGHRS and CDR2 is YFSETQ. V lost 7 bases to trimming and J lost 0 bases; unmatched junction nucleotides: 11.

This chain connects TRBV18 to TRBJ2-7, with 10 nucleotides matching TRBD2. CDR1 KGHSH and CDR2 LQKENI come from the germline V gene. V gave up 3 bases and J gave up 3 bases; unmatched junction bases: 5. This CDR3 is 15 amino acids long. The CDR3 sequence is CASSPGTSELYEQYF. In nucleotides, the CDR3 is TGTGCCAGCTCACCCGGGACTAGCGAACTCTACGAGCAGTACTTC.